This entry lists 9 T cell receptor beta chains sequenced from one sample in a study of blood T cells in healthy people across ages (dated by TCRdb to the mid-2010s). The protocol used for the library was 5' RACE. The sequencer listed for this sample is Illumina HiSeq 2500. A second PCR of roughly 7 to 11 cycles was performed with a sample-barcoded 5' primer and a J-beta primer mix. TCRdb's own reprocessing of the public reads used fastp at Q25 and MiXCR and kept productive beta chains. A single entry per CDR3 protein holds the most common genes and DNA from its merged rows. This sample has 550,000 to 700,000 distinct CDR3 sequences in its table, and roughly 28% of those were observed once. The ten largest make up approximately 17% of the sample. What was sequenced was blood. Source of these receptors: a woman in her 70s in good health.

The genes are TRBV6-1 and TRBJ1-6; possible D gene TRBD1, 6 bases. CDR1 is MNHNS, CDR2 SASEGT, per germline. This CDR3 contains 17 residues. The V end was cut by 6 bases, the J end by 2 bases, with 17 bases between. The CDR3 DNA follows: TGTGCCAGCAGCGCCTCGCAAGGGGGGCCCTATAATTCACCCCTCCACTTT. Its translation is CASSASQGGPYNSPLHF.

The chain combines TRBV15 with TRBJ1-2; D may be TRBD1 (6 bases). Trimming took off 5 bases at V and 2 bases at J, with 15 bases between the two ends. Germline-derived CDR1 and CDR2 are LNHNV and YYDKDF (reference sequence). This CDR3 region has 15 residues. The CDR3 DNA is TGTGCCACCAGCCCTACGGCAGGGGACAACTATGGCTACACCTTC. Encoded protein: CATSPTAGDNYGYTF. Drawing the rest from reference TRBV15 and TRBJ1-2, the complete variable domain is DAMVIQNPRYQVTQFGKPVTLSCSQTLNHNVMYWYQQKSSQAPKLLFHYYDKDFNNEADTPDNFQSRRPNTSFCFLDIRSPGLGDTAMYLCATSPTAGDNYGYTFGSGTRLTVV.

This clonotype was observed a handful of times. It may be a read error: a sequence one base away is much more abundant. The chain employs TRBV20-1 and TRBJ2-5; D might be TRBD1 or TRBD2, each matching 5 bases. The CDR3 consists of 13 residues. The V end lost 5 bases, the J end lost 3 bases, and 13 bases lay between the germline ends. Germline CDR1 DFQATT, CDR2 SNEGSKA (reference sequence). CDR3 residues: CSAFRGTEETQYF. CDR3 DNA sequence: TGCAGTGCTTTCCGGGGCACTGAAGAGACCCAGTACTTC.

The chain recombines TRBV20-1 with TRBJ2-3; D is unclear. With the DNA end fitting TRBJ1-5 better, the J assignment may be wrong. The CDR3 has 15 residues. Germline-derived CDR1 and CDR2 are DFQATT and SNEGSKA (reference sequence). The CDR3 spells CSASSSTGPPDTQHF. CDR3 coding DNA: TGCAGTGCCAGTTCGTCGACTGGACCCCCGGATACGCAGCATTTT.

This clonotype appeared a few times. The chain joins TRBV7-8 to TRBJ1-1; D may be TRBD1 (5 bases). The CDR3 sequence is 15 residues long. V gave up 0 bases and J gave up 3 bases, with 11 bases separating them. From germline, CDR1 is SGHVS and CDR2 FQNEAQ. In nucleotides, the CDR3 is TGTGCCAGCAGCTTAGCGAGTGGGGGGTACACTGAAGCTTTCTTT. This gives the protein CASSLASGGYTEAFF. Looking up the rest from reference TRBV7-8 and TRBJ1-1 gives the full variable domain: GAGVSQSPRYKVAKRGQDVALRCDPISGHVSLFWYQQALGQGPEFLTYFQNEAQLDKSGLPSDRFFAERPEGSVSTLKIQRTQQEDSAVYLCASSLASGGYTEAFFGQGTRLTVV.

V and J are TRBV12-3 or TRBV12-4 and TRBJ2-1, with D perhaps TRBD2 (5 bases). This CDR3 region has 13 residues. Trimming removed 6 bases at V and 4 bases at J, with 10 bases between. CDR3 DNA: TGTGCCAGCAGGACCGGGGTTTACAATGAGCAGTTCTTC. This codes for CASRTGVYNEQFF.

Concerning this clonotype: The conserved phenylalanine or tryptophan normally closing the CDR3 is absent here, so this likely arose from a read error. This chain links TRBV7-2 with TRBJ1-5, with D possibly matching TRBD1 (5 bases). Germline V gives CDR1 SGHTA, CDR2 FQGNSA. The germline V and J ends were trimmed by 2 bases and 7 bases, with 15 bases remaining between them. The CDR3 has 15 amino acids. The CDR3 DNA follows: TGTGCCAGCAGCTTATACAAGGGGACGGGCCAGCCCCAGCATTCT. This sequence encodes CASSLYKGTGQPQHS.

The CDR3 DNA follows: TGCAGTGCTAGCATCAGCTATAATTCACCCCTCCACTTT. Amino acids: CSASISYNSPLHF. V gene TRBV20-1 combines with J gene TRBJ1-6; D is ambiguous. CDR3 length equals 13 residues. Germline V gene sequence: CDR1 DFQATT, CDR2 SNEGSKA (reference sequence). V dropped 3 bases and J dropped 3 bases, with 6 bases sitting between them.

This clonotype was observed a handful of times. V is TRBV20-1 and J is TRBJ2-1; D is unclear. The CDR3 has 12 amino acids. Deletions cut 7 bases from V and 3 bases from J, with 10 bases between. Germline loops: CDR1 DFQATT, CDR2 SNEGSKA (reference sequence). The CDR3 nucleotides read TGCAGTGTGGAACAGCACTACAATGAGCAGTTCTTC. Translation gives CSVEQHYNEQFF.